The 9 T cell receptor beta chains below were found in one sample sequenced in a study of T-cell memory formation after mild COVID-19 (dated by TCRdb to about 2021). Library construction relied on 5' RACE. The sequencer was an Illumina NovaSeq 6000. The public reads were run again by TCRdb, first through fastp at Q25 and then through MiXCR, and only productive beta chains were kept. All rows with the same CDR3 protein become a single entry with the most common DNA and genes. This sample holds about 60,000 distinct CDR3 sequences; roughly an eighth were observed only once. Together, the top ten hold around 25% of the sample. The sequencing input was PBMCs or a T cell subset sorted from them (not recorded which). These receptor sequences come from a man in his late teens or twenties who had mild COVID-19 (a few samples of this study predate the infection). The sample titles of this study are shuffled in the database, so cell type and time point are left out; the donor was told from shared clones.

The chain combines TRBV27 with TRBJ1-3; 8 positions agree with TRBD1. The CDR3 contains 14 residues. CDR1 and CDR2 from the germline V gene are MNHEY and SMNVEV (reference sequence). J was trimmed by 2 bases and V by 6 bases; bases with no gene match: 3. DNA of the CDR3: TGTGCCAGCAGGCAACAGGGGGCTGGAAACACCATATATTTT. This sequence encodes CASRQQGAGNTIYF.

This clonotype was seen a handful of times. The chain couples TRBV11-2 to TRBJ1-1, with TRBD1 matching over 8 bases. V lost 4 bases to trimming and J lost 10 bases; unmatched junction nucleotides: 8. Germline CDR1 SGHAT, CDR2 FQNNGV. The CDR3 totals 13 residues. The CDR3: CASSSGQGSVAFF. The DNA of the CDR3 is TGTGCCAGCAGCTCAGGACAGGGTTCGGTAGCTTTCTTT. The full variable domain, its missing parts supplied by reference TRBV11-2 and TRBJ1-1, is EAGVAQSPRYKIIEKRQSVAFWCNPISGHATLYWYQQILGQGPKLLIQFQNNGVVDDSQLPKDRFSAERLKGVDSTLKIQPAKLEDSAVYLCASSSGQGSVAFFGQGTRLTVV.

This clonotype was observed many times. J is TRBJ2-3 and V is TRBV6-5; D is ambiguous. The CDR3 sequence is 15 residues long. CDR1 and CDR2 (germline): MNHEY, SVGAGI. V lost 5 bases to trimming and J lost 4 bases, with 16 bases between them. The CDR3 spells CASSPWTAVADTQYF. The CDR3 nucleotides read TGTGCCAGCAGTCCATGGACCGCAGTAGCAGATACGCAGTATTTT.

V and J are TRBV27 and TRBJ1-5; tentative D call: TRBD1 (5 bases). This CDR3 comprises 15 residues. Germline V gives CDR1 MNHEY, CDR2 SMNVEV (reference sequence). Between the trimmed V and J ends, which lost 6 bases and 5 bases, there was a span of 17 bases. The CDR3, as DNA: TGTGCCAGCAGGTTAAGACAGACCCTGGATCAGCCCCAGCATTTT. Translating it yields CASRLRQTLDQPQHF.

This clonotype has just a few counts. The rearrangement links TRBV20-1 to TRBJ2-7; 10 bases align to TRBD1. The V and J ends lost 3 bases and 3 bases, in that order; junction bases with no gene match: 5. CDR1 DFQATT and CDR2 SNEGSKA come from the germline V gene (reference sequence). This CDR3 region has 14 residues. CDR3 sequence reads: CSARWDRGHYEQYF. The CDR3, as DNA: TGCAGTGCTAGGTGGGACAGGGGCCACTACGAGCAGTACTTC.

There are a few counts of this clonotype. The CDR3 DNA sequence: TGCAGTGCTGCTACCGGACAAGTGCGGCCCCAGCATTTT. Residues: CSAATGQVRPQHF. The chain carries TRBV20-1 and TRBJ1-5; a possible D gene is TRBD1 (5 bases). Germline V CDR1 and CDR2: DFQATT, SNEGSKA (reference sequence). Between the trimmed V and J ends, which lost 5 bases and 9 bases, there was a span of 17 bases. This CDR3 has 13 amino acids.

This chain connects TRBV6-5 to TRBJ2-2; D call uncertain. Germline CDR1 is MNHEY and CDR2 is SVGAGI. There are 13 residues in the CDR3. V dropped 11 bases and J dropped 1 base, with 11 bases sitting between them. CDR3 protein: CAVRHGNTGELFF. The CDR3, as DNA: TGTGCCGTAAGGCACGGGAACACCGGGGAGCTGTTTTTT.

This clonotype has a count of ten or more. The J gene is TRBJ1-6, the V gene TRBV20-1; D is uncertain. The germline CDR1 and CDR2 sequences are DFQATT and SNEGSKA (reference sequence). The CDR3 totals 14 residues. Trimming removed 3 bases from V and 9 bases from J, with 15 bases in between. In DNA form, the CDR3 reads TGCAGTGCTAGTTTGGCGAGCCTGGGTTCACCCCTCCACTTT. Its translation: CSASLASLGSPLHF.

This clonotype was observed a few times. The chain joins TRBV28 to TRBJ1-2, with 8 bases that match TRBD1. Germline V gene sequence: CDR1 MDHEN, CDR2 SYDVKM. CDR3 length: 16 amino acids. The V segment lost 4 bases and the J segment 8 bases; nucleotides outside the gene matches: 15. The CDR3 protein is CASSWASGTGFEGYTF. The DNA of the CDR3 is TGTGCCAGCAGTTGGGCCTCCGGGACAGGATTTGAAGGCTACACCTTC.